What follows are 4 T cell receptor beta chains derived from one specimen sequenced in a study of cytomegalovirus exposure and HLA in healthy donors. The PCR had 60 Vbeta and 13 Jbeta primers. Clones were read by immunoSEQ multiplex PCR, and TCRdb kept only the in-frame ones, dropping some. In the table there are approximately 190,000 clones, 81% of which are singletons. The material sequenced was PBMCs. The receptors come from a man in his forties or fifties in good health and CMV-seronegative.

This chain connects TRBV4-1 to TRBJ2-3; 10 bases are a match to TRBD2. The V and J ends lost 0 bases and 7 bases, in that order; junction bases with no gene match: 7. The CDR3 is made up of 16 amino acids. In germline, CDR1 is MGHRA, CDR2 YSYEKL. CDR3 sequence (DNA): TGCGCCAGCAGCCAAGATGAGCGGGGGGGTCGGAATACGCAGTATTTT. Protein: CASSQDERGGRNTQYF.

V and J are TRBV2 and TRBJ2-5; 7 bases match TRBD2. V shed 10 bases and J 5 bases; nucleotides not matched to a gene: 10. CDR3 length: 13 residues. Germline CDR1 SNHLY, CDR2 FYNNEI. Here the CDR3 DNA reads TGTGCCACCGGGGGGTCGTCAGGGGAGACCCAGTACTTC. It codes for CATGGSSGETQYF. The full variable domain, rest sourced from reference TRBV2 and TRBJ2-5, is EPEVTQTPSHQVTQMGQEVILRCVPISNHLYFYWYRQILGQKVEFLVSFYNNEISEKSEIFDDQFSVERPDGSNFTLKIRSTKLEDSAMYFCATGGSSGETQYFGPGTRLLVL.

The CDR3 loop is CASSQALPTSPLHF. The DNA of the CDR3 is TGTGCCAGCAGCCAAGCTCTACCAACTTCACCCCTCCACTTT. The rearrangement joins TRBV4-2 to TRBJ1-6; D not resolved. Trimming left V 1 base short and J 9 bases short, with 10 bases between. The CDR3 contains 14 residues. Germline V gene lookup returns CDR1 LGHNA and CDR2 YNFKEQ.

This clone was seen a few times. This chain links TRBV12-5 with TRBJ2-3; 8 positions agree with TRBD2. Germline-derived CDR1 and CDR2 are LGHNT and FRNRAP. The V gene end was trimmed by 7 bases and the J gene end by 4 bases; junction bases not matched to a gene: 10. The CDR3 has 15 residues. The CDR3 reads CASAPKAGAPDTQYF. In nucleotides, the CDR3 is TGTGCTAGTGCCCCCAAAGCGGGGGCGCCAGATACGCAGTATTTT. Together with reference TRBV12-5 and TRBJ2-3, the CDR3 gives the full variable domain: DARVTQTPRHKVTEMGQEVTMRCQPILGHNTVFWYRQTMMQGLELLAYFRNRAPLDDSGMPKDRFSAEMPDATLATLKIQPSEPRDSAVYFCASAPKAGAPDTQYFGPGTRLTVL.